This T cell receptor (beta chain) was identified during a study of CD8 T cells in Susac syndrome. Study-wide points: Individuals included in the TCR sequencing and HLA analysis were acknowledged by the study to be relatively few in number.

In contrast to the negatively isolated CD8+ and CD4+ T cells, TEMRA cells were FACS-enriched. With random hexamers, roughly 0.45 to 1 ug RNA was reverse transcribed. Multiplex PCR with immunoSEQ amplified the TCR beta CDR3 across 54 Vbeta and 13 Jbeta. TCRdb called the immunoSEQ multiplex PCR reads again in MiXCR, with one record for every CDR3 protein. Among hundreds of thousands of distinct CDR3 sequences listed, about 82% were seen once. This clonotype was detected a few times. Its antigen is still unknown. The junction departs from germline at one end; a sequencing error may be responsible. The CDR3 totals 14 residues. Looked up from germline, CDR1 is SGHDT and CDR2 is YYEEEE.

This sequence originates from a human donor with multiple sclerosis. The rearrangement uses TRBV5-6 and TRBJ1-3; D is perhaps TRBD1 (5 bases). The specimen sequenced was CD8+ T cells from PBMCs. DNA of the CDR3: TGTGCCAGCAGCTTCGACAGCTCTGAAAACACCATATATTTT. Translated, it gives CASSFDSSENTIYF.